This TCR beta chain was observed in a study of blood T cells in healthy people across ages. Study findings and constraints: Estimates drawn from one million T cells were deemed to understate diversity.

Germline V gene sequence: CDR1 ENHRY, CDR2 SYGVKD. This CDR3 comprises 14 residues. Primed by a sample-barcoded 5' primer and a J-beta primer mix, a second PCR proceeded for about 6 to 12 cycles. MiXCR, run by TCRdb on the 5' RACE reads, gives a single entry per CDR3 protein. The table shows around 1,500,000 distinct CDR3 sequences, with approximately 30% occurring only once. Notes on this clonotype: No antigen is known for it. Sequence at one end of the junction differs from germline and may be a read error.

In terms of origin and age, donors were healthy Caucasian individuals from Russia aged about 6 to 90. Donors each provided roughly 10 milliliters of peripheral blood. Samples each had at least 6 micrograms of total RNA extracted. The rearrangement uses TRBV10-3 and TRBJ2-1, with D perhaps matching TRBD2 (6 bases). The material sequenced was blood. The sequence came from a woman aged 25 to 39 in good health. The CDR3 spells CTISESTRGNEQFF. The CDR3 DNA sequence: TGTACCATCAGTGAGTCGACTAGGGGTAATGAGCAGTTCTTC.